One and the same sample provided the 26 T cell receptor beta chains below, sequenced in a study of blood T cell repertoires in COVID-19. TCRdb's table, derived via immunoSEQ multiplex PCR, lists solely in-frame clones and lacks some. The sample consists of 400,000 or so clones, 89% of them appearing once. Sample: peripheral blood. The receptors derive from a middle-aged woman with COVID-19, enrolled during active disease.

The chain carries TRBV5-1 and TRBJ2-5; TRBD2 agrees at 9 bases. With 4 bases clipped from V and 5 bases from J, the junction kept 6 bases outside the gene matches. The CDR3 runs to 14 residues. The germline V gene has CDR1 SGHRS and CDR2 YFSETQ. CDR3 bases: TGCGCCAGCAGCCCTTTAGCGGGAGAGGAGACCCAGTACTTC. Its protein product is CASSPLAGEETQYF.

The rearrangement links TRBV7-2 to TRBJ1-4; perhaps TRBD1 as D (6 bases). V dropped 1 base and J dropped 3 bases, with 6 bases sitting between them. CDR1 and CDR2 from the germline V gene are SGHTA and FQGNSA. The CDR3 is made up of 14 amino acids. The CDR3 coding sequence is TGTGCCAGCAGCTTAGGGACAGCTAATGAAAAACTGTTTTTT. It encodes CASSLGTANEKLFF.

The chain recombines TRBV12-5 with TRBJ1-5; 9 bases are a match to TRBD1. The CDR3 extends over 17 amino acids. CDR1 and CDR2 (germline): LGHNT, FRNRAP. Trimming removed 2 bases from V and 3 bases from J; junction bases left unmatched: 8. Here the CDR3 reads CASGLISGTGTNQPQHF. CDR3 nucleotides: TGTGCTAGTGGTTTGATATCCGGGACAGGGACCAATCAGCCCCAGCATTTT.

V and J are TRBV4-3 and TRBJ1-1; perhaps TRBD1 as D (6 bases). CDR3 length: 14 amino acids. Trimming took off 5 bases at V and 0 bases at J, with 10 bases between the two ends. Germline-derived CDR1 and CDR2 are LGHNA and YSLEER. The CDR3 bases are TGCGCCAGCAGCGGACAGCACATGAACACTGAAGCTTTCTTT. The encoded protein is CASSGQHMNTEAFF.

V and J are TRBV20-1 and TRBJ2-1; tentatively, D is TRBD2 (6 bases). The CDR3 covers 11 residues. Per germline, CDR1 DFQATT and CDR2 SNEGSKA (reference sequence). Trimming removed 3 bases from V and 12 bases from J, with 12 bases in between. CDR3 sequence reads: CSASRAEGQFF. CDR3 DNA: TGCAGTGCTAGTCGGGCGGAGGGGCAGTTCTTC.

This clone was counted once. The chain has TRBV4-3 and TRBJ2-1; 12 bases match TRBD2. The V and J ends lost 3 bases and 5 bases, in that order; junction bases with no gene match: 2. Germline values: CDR1 LGHNA, CDR2 YSLEER. CDR3 length: 15 residues. As DNA, the CDR3 is TGCGCCAGCAGCCAGCGGACTAGCGGGGACAATGAGCAGTTCTTC. Its translation is CASSQRTSGDNEQFF.

This rearrangement joins TRBV19 to TRBJ1-2; the match to TRBD1 covers 9 bases. Looked up from germline, CDR1 is LNHDA and CDR2 is SQIVND (reference sequence). Trimming removed 3 bases from V and 4 bases from J; junction bases left unmatched: 3. The CDR3 covers 14 residues. CDR3 sequence (DNA): TGTGCCAGTAGTATGACAGGGGGAAGCTATGGCTACACCTTC. As protein: CASSMTGGSYGYTF.

The chain is built from TRBV7-3 and TRBJ2-5; TRBD2 agrees at 14 bases. Germline V gene sequence: CDR1 SGHTA, CDR2 FQGTGA. V dropped 5 bases and J dropped 2; count of bases not matched to a gene: 4. This CDR3 has 16 residues. CDR3 coding DNA: TGTGCCAGCAGCCAAGGACTAGCGGGAGGACAAGAGACCCAGTACTTC. Amino acids: CASSQGLAGGQETQYF.

The chain has TRBV5-1 and TRBJ1-2; 9 bases line up with TRBD1. V lost 0 bases to trimming and J lost 6 bases; unmatched junction nucleotides: 9. The CDR3 loop spans 16 amino acids. Germline assignment: CDR1 SGHRS and CDR2 YFSETQ. In DNA form, the CDR3 reads TGCGCCAGCAGCTTGGAGACAGGGGGATCCGTGAATGGCTACACCTTC. Its protein is CASSLETGGSVNGYTF.

Worth noting for this clone: Other nucleotide sequences in the sample specify the same CDR3. The chain uses TRBV30 and TRBJ2-7; 11 bases agree with TRBD2. V trimming: 0 bases; J trimming: 6 bases; junction bases outside the gene matches: 1. CDR3 length: 13 residues. Germline CDR1 is GTSNPN and CDR2 is SVGIG (reference sequence). DNA of the CDR3: TGTGCCTGGAGTGTAGGACTAGCGGGCGAGCAGTACTTC. Encoded protein: CAWSVGLAGEQYF.

The chain uses TRBV24-1 and TRBJ2-3, with D hard to call. The germline V gene encodes CDR1 KGHDR and CDR2 SFDVKD. V was trimmed by 5 bases and J by 3 bases, leaving 14 bases between them. This CDR3 is built from 15 residues. This CDR3 reads CATSGEAKDTDTQYF. DNA of the CDR3: TGTGCCACCAGTGGTGAGGCTAAGGATACAGATACGCAGTATTTT.

The chain employs TRBV4-1 and TRBJ1-1; TRBD1 matches 7 bases. The CDR3 loop spans 16 amino acids. Germline-derived CDR1 and CDR2 are MGHRA and YSYEKL. The J segment lost 4 bases and the V segment lost 4 bases, leaving 12 bases of the junction unmatched. In nucleotides, the CDR3 is TGCGCCAGCAGCCCGCGGACAGGATCGGGCTCCACTGAAGCTTTCTTT. Translated, it gives CASSPRTGSGSTEAFF.

The rearrangement joins TRBV6-2 or TRBV6-3 to TRBJ2-4, with D hard to call. The V gene's germline CDR1 is MNHEY and CDR2 SVGEGT. The CDR3 spans 14 residues. V shed 6 bases and J shed 8 bases, with 17 bases lying between them. The CDR3 bases are TGTGCCAGCAGACCTCCAGGCACCAATGACATTCAGTACTTC. Its translation is CASRPPGTNDIQYF.

The rearrangement links TRBV10-3 to TRBJ2-3; TRBD1 might be the D (6 bases). The V gene's germline CDR1 is ENHRY and CDR2 SYGVKD. The CDR3 totals 12 residues. Trimming removed 3 bases from V and 7 bases from J, with 8 bases in between. CDR3 residues: CAISDTGNTQYF. CDR3 coding DNA: TGTGCCATCAGTGACACAGGGAATACGCAGTATTTT.

This clone occurred once. The chain recombines TRBV28 with TRBJ1-5; 8 bases fit TRBD1. V shed 6 bases and J 8 bases; nucleotides not matched to a gene: 12. Looked up from germline, CDR1 is MDHEN and CDR2 is SYDVKM. CDR3 length: 15 residues. CDR3: CASSDPRGRGEPQHF. The CDR3 coding sequence is TGTGCCAGCAGCGACCCCAGGGGGCGGGGAGAGCCCCAGCATTTT.

The chain carries TRBV28 and TRBJ1-5; D remains unclear. Trimming cost V 3 bases and J 11 bases, with 11 bases left between them. CDR3 size: 12 residues. Germline V gene sequence: CDR1 MDHEN, CDR2 SYDVKM. CDR3 coding DNA: TGTGCCAGCAGTTTGGGAGGCTACTCCCAGCATTTT. Protein product: CASSLGGYSQHF.

The V and J genes are TRBV6-2 or TRBV6-3 and TRBJ2-7, with D possibly matching TRBD1 (6 bases). The V gene's germline CDR1 is MNHEY and CDR2 SVGEGT. CDR3 length: 14 amino acids. V was shortened by 0 bases and J by 5 bases, with 11 bases between the two germline ends. CDR3 sequence reads: CASSYSWQGNEQYF. As DNA, the CDR3 is TGTGCCAGCAGTTACTCGTGGCAGGGGAACGAGCAGTACTTC.

This clone was counted once. V is TRBV27 and J is TRBJ1-2, with D possibly TRBD1 on 6 matching bases. Trimming left V 8 bases short and J 2 bases short, with 15 bases between. The V gene's germline CDR1 is MNHEY and CDR2 SMNVEV (reference sequence). The CDR3 sequence is 14 residues long. CDR3 sequence: CASSWGGGNYGYTF. CDR3 DNA sequence: TGTGCCAGCTCCTGGGGCGGGGGCAACTATGGCTACACCTTC.

The rearrangement links TRBV28 to TRBJ2-2; D unresolved. The CDR3 extends over 14 amino acids. Germline V CDR1 and CDR2: MDHEN, SYDVKM. V gave up 6 bases and J gave up 4 bases, with 12 bases separating them. The CDR3 DNA sequence: TGTGCCAGCAGGTTGCCCGGGTCCACCGGGGAGCTGTTTTTT. It is translated as CASRLPGSTGELFF.

The rearrangement links TRBV6-1 to TRBJ2-7, with TRBD1 matching 7 bases. V shed 1 base and J 3 bases; nucleotides not matched to a gene: 6. The CDR3 is 15 residues long. The germline gives CDR1 MNHNS, CDR2 SASEGT. The CDR3 protein is CASSEEQGFFYEQYF. In nucleotides, the CDR3 is TGTGCCAGCAGTGAAGAACAGGGGTTTTTCTACGAGCAGTACTTC.

The table lists this clone with a count of one. The J gene is TRBJ2-5, the V gene TRBV10-2, with 7 bases matching TRBD1. The V gene end was trimmed by 1 base and the J gene end by 9 bases; junction bases not matched to a gene: 11. Per germline, CDR1 WSHSY and CDR2 SAAADI. The CDR3 is made up of 15 amino acids. The CDR3 protein is CASSELTGAGMAQYF. The CDR3, as DNA: TGCGCCAGCAGTGAGTTAACAGGGGCCGGCATGGCCCAGTACTTC.

The genes are TRBV18 and TRBJ2-2, with a possible D match to TRBD2 (6 bases). This CDR3 has 14 residues. Looked up from germline, CDR1 is KGHSH and CDR2 is LQKENI. Between the trimmed V and J ends, which lost 6 bases and 5 bases, there was a span of 13 bases. This CDR3 reads CASSPWGRTGELFF. For the CDR3, the DNA is TGTGCCAGCTCCCCTTGGGGGAGGACCGGGGAGCTGTTTTTT.

This chain uses TRBV27 with TRBJ2-7; 7 bases are shared with TRBD1. This CDR3 comprises 16 residues. Germline trimming cut 3 bases from V and 7 bases from J; bases unmatched to any gene: 15. Germline V lookup: CDR1 MNHEY, CDR2 SMNVEV (reference sequence). As DNA, the CDR3 is TGTGCCAGCAGTTTCTCCCTAATCGACAGGGCTGGAGAGCAGTACTTC. Amino acids: CASSFSLIDRAGEQYF.

The chain uses TRBV28 and TRBJ1-5; perhaps TRBD1 as D (6 bases). CDR1 MDHEN and CDR2 SYDVKM come from the germline V gene. Trimming left V 5 bases short and J 2 bases short, with 13 bases between. This CDR3 region has 15 residues. CDR3 coding DNA: TGTGCCAGCAGTCACGCCAGGGGAGGCAATCAGCCCCAGCATTTT. Translated: CASSHARGGNQPQHF.

This sequence joins TRBV5-1 and TRBJ1-2, with TRBD1 matching over 9 bases. Per germline, CDR1 SGHRS and CDR2 YFSETQ. V was clipped by 3 bases and J by 1 base; unmatched bases: 10. This CDR3 has 17 residues. The CDR3 DNA reads TGCGCCAGCAGCTGGGGGGACAGGGCGAGGAATAACTATGGCTACACCTTC. Protein product: CASSWGDRARNNYGYTF.

This chain uses TRBV7-9 with TRBJ2-7, with TRBD1 matching over 7 bases. Germline V gene data show CDR1 as SEHNR and CDR2 as FQNEAQ (reference sequence). The CDR3 spans 14 residues. V shed 3 bases, J shed 6 bases, and the junction held 8 bases outside the gene matches. CDR3 DNA sequence: TGTGCCAGCAGCTTCACAGGACAGGAGAGCGAGCAGTACTTC. It translates to CASSFTGQESEQYF.